What follows is one T cell receptor (beta chain) and its context. Its antigen is not identified. The record originates from a study of cytomegalovirus exposure and HLA in healthy donors. Turning to the study itself: Counted in an early data release were approximately 85 million unique TCRs from HLA-typed donors. Across around 400 genotyped donors, about 86% landed in the Caucasian-associated ancestry cluster.

Trimming at V came to 5 bases and at J to 3 bases, leaving 10 bases not matched to a gene. CDR3 length equals 15 residues. Looked up from germline, CDR1 is LNHDA and CDR2 is SQIVND (reference sequence). With 60 Vbeta and 13 Jbeta primers, the PCR was carried out. Data came from immunoSEQ multiplex PCR; TCRdb stores just in-frame clones and leaves some out. The table has over 75,000 clones, approximately 80% seen once. Study outcomes and limitations: In a later analysis, V- and J-gene trimming of beta chains associated with a DCLRE1C missense variant, replicated independently.

The V and J genes are TRBV19 and TRBJ2-7; 7 positions agree with TRBD1. The clonotype was recovered from a man aged 55 to 70 in good health and CMV-seropositive. The sample consisted of PBMCs. CDR3 DNA sequence: TGTGCCAGTAGTCTCCACCATCGACAGGGCTACGAGCAGTACTTC. Protein: CASSLHHRQGYEQYF.